The 24 T cell receptor beta chains below all came from one sample that was sequenced in a study of cytotoxic CD8 clonotypes in ibrutinib-treated CLL. Assay used: immunoSEQ multiplex PCR; TCRdb lists only in-frame clones, some missing. The table shows over 100,000 clones, with approximately 85% occurring only once. Sequenced material: PBMCs, taken after 24 months of ibrutinib treatment. The receptor source for this set is a human donor with chronic lymphocytic leukemia.

The chain is built from TRBV28 and TRBJ1-2; D not resolved. Trimming removed 5 bases from V and 6 bases from J, with 13 bases in between. This CDR3 spans 13 amino acids. CDR1 is MDHEN, CDR2 SYDVKM, per germline. As DNA, the CDR3 is TGTGCCAGCAGTCCCCCTAGGGTCCATGGCTACACCTTC. Residues: CASSPPRVHGYTF.

The chain links TRBV28 to TRBJ1-4; TRBD1 matches 9 bases. The CDR3 consists of 16 residues. Germline V gene sequence: CDR1 MDHEN, CDR2 SYDVKM. J gave up 4 bases and V 6 bases, and 9 bases lay outside the gene matches. CDR3 loop: CASRKQGAGGNEKLFF. The CDR3 bases are TGTGCCAGCAGGAAACAGGGGGCGGGTGGTAATGAAAAACTGTTTTTT.

The chain recombines TRBV10-3 with TRBJ1-1; 7 positions agree with TRBD1. V was pared by 10 bases and J by 4 bases, with 12 bases of the junction left unmatched. This CDR3 is 14 amino acids long. Germline CDR1 ENHRY, CDR2 SYGVKD. The CDR3 nucleotides are TGTGCCACCAGCGACAGGGTGGGGAGCACTGAAGCTTTCTTT. It is translated as CATSDRVGSTEAFF.

The V call is TRBV7-2, the J call TRBJ1-2; TRBD1 might be the D (5 bases). CDR3 length: 12 amino acids. With 7 bases removed from V and 5 bases from J, the gap between germline ends came to 11 bases. Per germline, CDR1 SGHTA and CDR2 FQGNSA. CDR3 region: CASIQGTYGYTF. The CDR3 coding sequence is TGTGCCAGCATCCAGGGTACATATGGCTACACCTTC. The variable domain in full, with the rest retrieved from reference TRBV7-2 and TRBJ1-2, is GAGVSQSPSNKVTEKGKDVELRCDPISGHTALYWYRQSLGQGLEFLIYFQGNSAPDKSGLPSDRFSAERTGGSVSTLTIQRTQQEDSAVYLCASIQGTYGYTFGSGTRLTVV.

The V and J genes are TRBV2 and TRBJ2-2, with no clear D. The CDR3 has 13 amino acids. The germline V and J ends were trimmed by 1 base and 12 bases, with 12 bases remaining between them. Germline CDR1 SNHLY, CDR2 FYNNEI. CDR3 DNA: TGTGCCAGCAGTGAAGAGGGCTTTTCTCAGCTGTTTTTT. This translates into CASSEEGFSQLFF. Drawing the rest from reference TRBV2 and TRBJ2-2, the complete variable domain is EPEVTQTPSHQVTQMGQEVILRCVPISNHLYFYWYRQILGQKVEFLVSFYNNEISEKSEIFDDQFSVERPDGSNFTLKIRSTKLEDSAMYFCASSEEGFSQLFFGEGSRLTVL.

The chain joins TRBV7-8 to TRBJ1-1; D gene ambiguous. Germline V gives CDR1 SGHVS, CDR2 FQNEAQ. The CDR3 covers 11 residues. The V gene lost 5 bases and the J gene lost 8 bases, with 9 bases spanning the gap. The CDR3 DNA follows: TGTGCCAGCAGCCTAGGAGGGGAAGCTTTCTTT. It codes for CASSLGGEAFF.

This clone appeared once. The V gene is TRBV4-2, the J gene TRBJ1-1; tentative D call: TRBD1 (6 bases). Germline CDR1 is LGHNA and CDR2 is YNFKEQ. The CDR3 spans 14 residues. Trimming pared 8 bases from V and 4 bases from J, leaving 17 bases between. CDR3 loop: CASESRGGFTEAFF. CDR3 nucleotides: TGTGCCAGCGAGTCGAGGGGGGGCTTCACTGAAGCTTTCTTT.

This clone was observed once. J is TRBJ1-5 and V is TRBV18, with 9 nucleotides matching TRBD1. The CDR3 runs 15 residues. Germline V gene data show CDR1 as KGHSH and CDR2 as LQKENI. Losses at the gene ends were 4 bases for V and 8 bases for J; bases not matched to a gene: 9. The CDR3 sequence is CASSLQGTGQKPQHF. CDR3 nucleotides: TGTGCCAGCTCACTGCAAGGGACAGGGCAAAAGCCCCAGCATTTT. The complete variable domain, with remaining parts taken from reference TRBV18 and TRBJ1-5, reads NAGVMQNPRHLVRRRGQEARLRCSPMKGHSHVYWYRQLPEEGLKFMVYLQKENIIDESGMPKERFSAEFPKEGPSILRIQQVVRGDSAAYFCASSLQGTGQKPQHFGDGTRLSIL.

The chain couples TRBV19 to TRBJ1-5, with D perhaps matching TRBD1 (5 bases). Trimming stripped 3 bases from V and 6 bases from J, with 21 bases between. CDR1 LNHDA and CDR2 SQIVND come from the germline V gene (reference sequence). The CDR3 is 17 amino acids. The CDR3 nucleotides read TGTGCCAGTAGTATTAGTAGCGGGGGAGGCCGGCGTCAGCCCCAGCATTTT. Translated: CASSISSGGGRRQPQHF. The full variable domain, with the rest looked up from reference TRBV19 and TRBJ1-5, is DGGITQSPKYLFRKEGQNVTLSCEQNLNHDAMYWYRQDPGQGLRLIYYSQIVNDFQKGDIAEGYSVSREKKESFPLTVTSAQKNPTAFYLCASSISSGGGRRQPQHFGDGTRLSIL.

The chain couples TRBV5-4 to TRBJ2-2, with a tentative D call TRBD2 (5 bases). Germline V gives CDR1 SGHNT, CDR2 YYREEE (reference sequence). Trimming removed 4 bases at V and 3 bases at J, with 16 bases between. The CDR3 extends over 16 amino acids. The CDR3 DNA sequence: TGTGCCAGCAGCCCCGGGATAGCGTGGGACACCGGGGAGCTGTTTTTT. It translates to CASSPGIAWDTGELFF.

This chain links TRBV6-1 with TRBJ1-1; the match to TRBD1 covers 7 bases. CDR1 and CDR2 from the germline V gene are MNHNS and SASEGT. V shed 6 bases, J shed 8 bases, and the junction held 6 bases outside the gene matches. The CDR3 is 12 residues long. Here the CDR3 reads CASSWDSAEAFF. The CDR3 bases are TGTGCCAGCAGCTGGGACAGCGCCGAAGCTTTCTTT.

A note on this clone: Compared with germline, one end of the junction differs, possibly owing to a read error. This chain uses TRBV30 with TRBJ1-3; a possible D gene is TRBD1 (5 bases). The CDR3 runs to 13 residues. The germline CDR1 and CDR2 sequences are GTSNPN and SVGIG (reference sequence). CDR3 residues: CARSARAGNTIYF. CDR3 nucleotides: TGTGCCCGGAGTGCCAGGGCCGGAAACACCATATATTTT.

V usage is TRBV5-1 and J usage is TRBJ2-7, with 10 bases matching TRBD2. Germline CDR1 reads SGHRS; CDR2 reads YFSETQ. The CDR3 is 15 residues long. Trimming took 0 bases from V and 2 from J; bases not matched to a gene: 2. The CDR3 loop is CASSLEGTSAYEQYF. As DNA, the CDR3 is TGCGCCAGCAGCTTGGAGGGGACTAGCGCCTACGAGCAGTACTTC.

The chain recombines TRBV5-1 with TRBJ1-2, with D uncertain. The CDR3 sequence is 14 residues long. The germline CDR1 and CDR2 sequences are SGHRS and YFSETQ. Between the trimmed V and J ends, which lost 0 bases and 2 bases, there was a span of 8 bases. The CDR3 here is CASSLAQQNYGYTF. The CDR3 DNA reads as TGCGCCAGCAGCTTGGCACAGCAGAACTATGGCTACACCTTC. The full variable domain, rest sourced from reference TRBV5-1 and TRBJ1-2, is KAGVTQTPRYLIKTRGQQVTLSCSPISGHRSVSWYQQTPGQGLQFLFEYFSETQRNKGNFPGRFSGRQFSNSRSEMNVSTLELGDSALYLCASSLAQQNYGYTFGSGTRLTVV.

The gene calls are TRBV15 and TRBJ2-7; the D gene is possibly TRBD2 (5 bases). The CDR3 sequence is 16 residues long. Germline V lookup: CDR1 LNHNV, CDR2 YYDKDF (reference sequence). Trimming removed 0 bases at V and 6 bases at J, with 18 bases between. In DNA form, the CDR3 reads TGTGCCACCAGCAGAGATTTAGGTAGCGTTGGTTTCGAGCAGTACTTC. Translated: CATSRDLGSVGFEQYF.

CDR3 in amino acids: CASSSPLAGRGAKNIQYF. In nucleotides, the CDR3 is TGTGCCAGCAGCTCCCCCCTAGCGGGCAGAGGGGCCAAAAACATTCAGTACTTC. V and J are TRBV4-2 and TRBJ2-4, with 8 nucleotides matching TRBD2. Germline-derived CDR1 and CDR2 are LGHNA and YNFKEQ. The CDR3 is 18 amino acids. With 5 bases clipped from V and 1 base from J, the junction kept 13 bases outside the gene matches.

V usage is TRBV4-3 and J usage is TRBJ2-7, with 7 nucleotides matching TRBD2. Trimming cost V 3 bases and J 2 bases; bases outside gene matches: 10. CDR1 and CDR2 (germline): LGHNA, YSLEER. The CDR3 is made up of 16 amino acids. CDR3 loop: CASSHSTTSVAYEQYF. The CDR3 nucleotides read TGCGCCAGCAGCCATTCGACCACTAGCGTGGCCTACGAGCAGTACTTC.

The V and J genes are TRBV21-1 and TRBJ2-7; the table assigns TRBD2, which was not confirmed against the DNA. TRBV21-1 is assigned pseudogene status. This CDR3 has 15 amino acids. The CDR3 protein is CASSKSGRGPRGQYF. The CDR3 DNA follows: TGTGCCAGCAGCAAGAGCGGGAGGGGCCCTAGAGGGCAGTACTTC.

The chain is built from TRBV19 and TRBJ2-3; unclear D gene. The length of the CDR3 is 14 residues. Germline V gives CDR1 LNHDA, CDR2 SQIVND (reference sequence). Between the trimmed V and J ends, which lost 4 bases and 3 bases, there was a span of 11 bases. CDR3: CASSNRRVTDTQYF. The CDR3, as DNA: TGTGCCAGTAGTAACCGAAGGGTGACAGATACGCAGTATTTT.

The gene calls are TRBV5-5 and TRBJ2-7; TRBD1 aligns across 7 bases. Germline lookup yields CDR1 SGHKS and CDR2 YYEKEE (reference sequence). CDR3 length: 14 residues. With V trimmed by 4 bases and J by 2 bases, 6 bases remained unmatched. In DNA form, the CDR3 reads TGTGCCAGCAGCATGACAGGGAATGCCTACGAGCAGTACTTC. This codes for CASSMTGNAYEQYF.

J is TRBJ2-2 and V is TRBV9; D is perhaps TRBD2 (6 bases). The CDR3 runs 16 residues. The V end was cut by 2 bases, the J end by 5 bases, with 16 bases between. CDR1 is SGDLS, CDR2 YYNGEE, per germline. CDR3 region: CASSVGGTLGTGELFF. The CDR3 DNA follows: TGTGCCAGCAGCGTGGGGGGAACCTTGGGGACCGGGGAGCTGTTTTTT.

J is TRBJ1-2 and V is TRBV18, with D maybe TRBD1 (6 bases). V lost 3 bases to trimming and J lost 3 bases, with 8 bases between them. The germline CDR1 and CDR2 sequences are KGHSH and LQKENI. The CDR3 sequence is 13 residues long. The DNA of the CDR3 is TGTGCCAGCTCACCGGGACAAGACTATGGCTACACCTTC. The encoded protein is CASSPGQDYGYTF.

V is TRBV15 and J is TRBJ1-5, with D possibly TRBD1 on 6 matching bases. This CDR3 comprises 15 residues. Trimming cost V 0 bases and J 6 bases, with 12 bases left between them. From germline, CDR1 is LNHNV and CDR2 YYDKDF (reference sequence). CDR3 DNA: TGTGCCACCAGCAGAGATAGGGGGTCTGGTCAGCCCCAGCATTTT. Translation gives CATSRDRGSGQPQHF.

This chain links TRBV4-2 with TRBJ2-2; D ambiguous. Germline V gives CDR1 LGHNA, CDR2 YNFKEQ. This CDR3 is 17 amino acids long. V was pared by 4 bases and J by 1 base, with 16 bases between. The CDR3, as DNA: TGTGCCAGCAGCCTCACTCCCATAGAAAGGAACACCGGGGAGCTGTTTTTT. It yields the protein CASSLTPIERNTGELFF.